This T cell receptor beta chain appears in the sequencing data of a study of shared clonotypes between healthy human individuals. Some clones are missing from TCRdb's copy, which holds only in-frame ones; the method was immunoSEQ multiplex PCR. The sample lists nearly 1 million clones, approximately 80% occurring once. The trim removed 0 bases at V and 1 base at J, leaving 7 bases unmatched. This CDR3 contains 17 residues. Germline values: CDR1 MGHRA, CDR2 YSYEKL. Study-level results: The four-donor shared clonotypes exceeded non-shared clonotypes in generation probability, with non-shared ones scoring lower.

A CD45RA+ naive subset and a CD45RA-negative memory subset were split from CD4+ cells. The sample holds a few counts of this clone. The target antigen is unknown. The TCR was taken from a man between 18 and 29 years old in good health. Source material: memory CD4+ T cells sorted from blood. Subset defined: CD45RA-negative fraction. The chain joins TRBV4-1 to TRBJ1-2; 8 nucleotides align to TRBD1. The CDR3 region is CASSQEADRVNNYGYTF. The CDR3 nucleotides are TGCGCCAGCAGCCAAGAAGCGGACAGGGTTAATAACTATGGCTACACCTTC.